Reported below is one TCR beta chain. Its cognate antigen is unknown. This sample was taken from a study of metastatic and nonmetastatic thyroid tumors. Study-wide background: Thyroid patients, malignant and benign, had repertoires compared across blood and tumor or nodule tissue. Findings and limits, study-wide: Reports indicated that malignant thyroid tumors showed significantly higher TCR beta diversity than benign nodules did, in blood and tumor.

Not a single patient had been given any form of treatment at any point before undergoing thyroid surgery. Authors' data handling: It was from CDR3 differences across clinicopathological groups that a distant-metastasis classifier for papillary thyroid cancer was built. From the PCR reads, TCRdb re-called clones with MiXCR. TCRdb, not the original authors, processed these V and J calls. The table shows about 39,000 clones, with 18% occurring only once. The CDR3 totals 14 residues. J gave up 3 bases and V 4 bases, and 4 bases lay outside the gene matches. The V gene's germline CDR1 is SGDLS and CDR2 YYNGEE.

The sequence was obtained from a female donor with papillary thyroid cancer or a benign thyroid nodule (not recorded which). Some clones in this sample may be carry-over from other donors' samples. The specimen was tumor tissue. This rearrangement joins TRBV9 to TRBJ2-5; 9 nucleotides agree with TRBD1. CDR3 nucleotides: TGTGCCAGCAGCTTAAGACAGGGGGAAGAGACCCAGTACTTC. As protein: CASSLRQGEETQYF.